Given below is one TCR beta chain in context. Naive CD8 cells comprised CD45RO-negative, CCR7-positively selected cells, excluding terminally differentiated effector memory CD45RA+ cells. Assay runs were performed at deep level. The assay was immunoSEQ multiplex PCR, and TCRdb's table has in-frame clones only and misses some. The sample consists of millions of clones, roughly 91% of them appearing once. The CDR3 contains 15 residues. Per germline, CDR1 LGHNA and CDR2 YSLEER. V lost 5 bases, J lost 3 bases, and 6 bases stayed unmatched. The sample originates from a study of shared clonotypes between healthy human individuals.

Sequences were obtained from naive CD8+ T cells from PBMCs. This TCR was recovered from a man aged 18 to 30 in good health. Some clones in this sample may be carry-over from other donors' samples. This chain joins TRBV4-3 and TRBJ2-7; 11 bases line up with TRBD1. The CDR3 DNA reads as TGCGCCAGCAGCGAGGGACAGGGGGAGTTCTACGAGCAGTACTTC. This codes for CASSEGQGEFYEQYF.